This T cell receptor (beta chain) stems from a study of Graves' ophthalmopathy and Graves' hyperthyroidism. General study points: At 70.59% sensitivity and approximately 72% specificity, the model predicted progression of the ophthalmopathy. Most clonotypes expanded in thyroid above 0.001 frequency were present in blood too.

The CDR3 runs to 15 residues. Germline CDR1 is MGHDK and CDR2 is SYGVNS. Among the exclusions were patients with other autoimmune diseases, uncontrolled infections, pregnancy or lactation. Diagnoses were established from clinical symptoms, serum thyroxine, TRAb, thyroid ultrasound and orbital computed tomography. Details on this clonotype: Its target is not known. Compared with germline, one end of the junction differs, possibly owing to a read error.

The authors amplified TCR beta CDR3 regions, and they did so from RNA transcripts for repertoire sequencing. HTBI primers served in a first-round RT-PCR, which a second-round multiplex PCR followed. TCRdb re-called the multiplex PCR reads through MiXCR, storing one row per CDR3 protein. The sample has hundreds of thousands of distinct CDR3 sequences; 40% are singletons. The chain has TRBV25-1 and TRBJ2-2, with TRBD2 as a possible D gene (7 bases). The TCR originated in an adult man with Graves' ophthalmopathy. Source material: peripheral blood. CDR3: CASTLGGAGTGGLFF. CDR3 DNA: TGTGCCAGCACCCTTGGGGGGGCAGGGACCGGGGGGCTGTTTTTT.